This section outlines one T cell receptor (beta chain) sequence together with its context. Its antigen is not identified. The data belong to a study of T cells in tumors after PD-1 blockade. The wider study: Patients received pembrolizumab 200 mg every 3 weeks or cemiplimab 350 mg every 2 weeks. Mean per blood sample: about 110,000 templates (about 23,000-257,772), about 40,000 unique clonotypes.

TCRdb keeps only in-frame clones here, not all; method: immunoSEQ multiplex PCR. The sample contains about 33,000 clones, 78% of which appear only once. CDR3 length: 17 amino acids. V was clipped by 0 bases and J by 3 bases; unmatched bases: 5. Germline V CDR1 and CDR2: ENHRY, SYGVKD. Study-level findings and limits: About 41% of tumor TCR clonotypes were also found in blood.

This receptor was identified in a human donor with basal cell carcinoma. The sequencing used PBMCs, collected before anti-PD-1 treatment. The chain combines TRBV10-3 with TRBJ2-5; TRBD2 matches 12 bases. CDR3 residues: CAISESRLAGVEETQYF. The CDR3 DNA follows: TGTGCCATCAGTGAGTCGCGACTAGCGGGGGTGGAAGAGACCCAGTACTTC.